The clone carrying this T cell receptor beta chain has just one count. The antigen is not known. The CDR3 length is 14 residues. Germline values: CDR1 MNHEY, CDR2 SMNVEV (reference sequence). V shed 8 bases and J 3 bases; nucleotides not matched to a gene: 10. These data belong to a study of cytomegalovirus exposure and HLA in healthy donors. The study's findings and limits: A previous analysis found most TCR beta V segments productive roughly 87% or roughly 30% of the time.

Vbeta (60) and Jbeta (13) primers were used in the PCR. The protocol was immunoSEQ multiplex PCR, while the TCRdb copy is restricted to in-frame clones and leaves out a portion. The sample contains about 200,000 clones, roughly 80% of which appear only once. Donors in the study were healthy people who gave bone marrow. The chain employs TRBV27 and TRBJ2-7; TRBD2 matches at 7 bases. The TCR originated in a man aged 30 to 45 in good health and CMV-seronegative. The specimen was PBMCs. For the CDR3, the DNA is TGTGCCAGCTCACCCTCCGGGAGGCTCTACGAGCAGTACTTC. Translation: CASSPSGRLYEQYF.